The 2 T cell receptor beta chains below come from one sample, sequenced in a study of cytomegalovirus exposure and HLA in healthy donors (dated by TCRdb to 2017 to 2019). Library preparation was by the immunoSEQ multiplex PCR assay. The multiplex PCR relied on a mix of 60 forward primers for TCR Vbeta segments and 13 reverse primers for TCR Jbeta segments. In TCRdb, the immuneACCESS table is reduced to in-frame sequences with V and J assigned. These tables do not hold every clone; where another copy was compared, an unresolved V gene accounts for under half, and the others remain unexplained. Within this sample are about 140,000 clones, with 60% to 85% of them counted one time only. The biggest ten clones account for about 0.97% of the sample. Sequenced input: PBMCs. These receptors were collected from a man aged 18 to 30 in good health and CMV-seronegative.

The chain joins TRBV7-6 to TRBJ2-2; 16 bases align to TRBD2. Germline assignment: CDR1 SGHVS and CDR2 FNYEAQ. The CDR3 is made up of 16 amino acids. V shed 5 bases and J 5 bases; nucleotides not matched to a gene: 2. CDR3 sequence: CASSGTSGGATGELFF. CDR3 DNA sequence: TGTGCCAGCAGCGGGACTAGCGGGGGGGCGACCGGGGAGCTGTTTTTT. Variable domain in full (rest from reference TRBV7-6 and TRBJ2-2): GAGVSQSPRYKVTKRGQDVALRCDPISGHVSLYWYRQALGQGPEFLTYFNYEAQQDKSGLPNDRFSAERPEGSISTLTIQRTEQRDSAMYRCASSGTSGGATGELFFGEGSRLTVL.

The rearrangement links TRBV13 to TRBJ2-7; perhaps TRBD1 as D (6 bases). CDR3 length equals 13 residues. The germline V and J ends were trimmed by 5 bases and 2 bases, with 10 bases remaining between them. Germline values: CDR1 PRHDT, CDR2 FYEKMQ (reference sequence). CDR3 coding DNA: TGTGCCAGCAGCCTGGACAGTACCTACGAGCAGTACTTC. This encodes CASSLDSTYEQYF.